Here is one T cell receptor (beta chain) with its context. The antigen is undetermined. The sample belongs to a study of PD-L1 blockade in urothelial cancer. Study-level points and caveats: Patients with durable benefit had greater blood expansion of tumor-associated TCR clones 3 weeks into treatment.

Clones were sequenced by immunoSEQ multiplex PCR, and TCRdb holds only the in-frame ones, with some missing. Among about 32,000 clones listed, 87% were seen once. Trimming at V came to 0 bases and at J to 8 bases, leaving 16 bases not matched to a gene. This CDR3 contains 20 residues. The germline V gene encodes CDR1 SGHDN and CDR2 FVKESK. The TCR comes from a man in his fifties with urothelial cancer. The chain is built from TRBV14 and TRBJ2-1, with 13 bases identical to TRBD2. The specimen comprised PBMCs, sampled around atezolizumab (anti-PD-L1) treatment. CDR3: CASSQDSPTSGGFPPDEQFF. Here the CDR3 DNA reads TGTGCCAGCAGCCAAGATAGCCCGACTAGCGGGGGGTTTCCTCCGGATGAGCAGTTCTTC.